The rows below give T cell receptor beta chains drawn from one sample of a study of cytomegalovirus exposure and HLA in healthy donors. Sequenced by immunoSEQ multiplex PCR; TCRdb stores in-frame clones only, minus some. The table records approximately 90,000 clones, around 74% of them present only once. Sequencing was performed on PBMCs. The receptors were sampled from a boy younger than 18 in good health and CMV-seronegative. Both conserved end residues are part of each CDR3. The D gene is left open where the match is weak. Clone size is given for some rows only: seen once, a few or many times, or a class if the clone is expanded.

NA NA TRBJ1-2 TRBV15 CATSPLGNYGYTF TGTGCCACCAGCCCCCTCGGGAACTATGGCTACACCTTC
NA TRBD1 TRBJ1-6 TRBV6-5 CASRKGTGSPLHF TGTGCCAGCAGAAAAGGGACAGGTTCACCCCTCCACTTT
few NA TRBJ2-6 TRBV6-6 CASSFPHLSGANVLTF TGTGCCAGCAGTTTTCCACATCTCTCTGGGGCCAACGTCCTGACTTTC
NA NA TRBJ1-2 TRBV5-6 CASSLLFGYTF TGTGCCAGCAGCTTGCTTTTCGGCTACACCTTC
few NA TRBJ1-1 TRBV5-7 CASSFRTPDTEAFF TGTGCCAGCAGCTTCCGGACACCTGACACTGAAGCTTTCTTT
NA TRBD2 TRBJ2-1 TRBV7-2 CASSLGLADYNEQFF TGTGCCAGCAGCTTGGGCCTAGCGGATTACAATGAGCAGTTCTTC
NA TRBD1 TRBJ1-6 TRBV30 CAWGRQGNSPLHF TGTGCCTGGGGACGACAGGGCAATTCACCCCTCCACTTT
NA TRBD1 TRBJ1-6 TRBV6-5 CASKKEGTGNSPLHF TGTGCCAGCAAGAAGGAGGGGACAGGGAATTCACCCCTCCACTTT
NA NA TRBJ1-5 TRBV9 CASSGGGQGGPQHF TGTGCCAGCAGCGGCGGGGGCCAGGGAGGGCCCCAGCATTTT
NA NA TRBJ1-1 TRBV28 CASSDGQFEAFF TGTGCCAGCAGCGATGGGCAGTTTGAAGCTTTCTTT
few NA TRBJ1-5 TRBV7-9 CASSLDTSNQPQHF TGTGCCAGCAGCTTAGATACAAGCAATCAGCCCCAGCATTTT
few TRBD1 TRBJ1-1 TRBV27 CASSGPGQGAEAFF TGTGCCAGCAGTGGGCCCGGACAGGGCGCTGAAGCTTTCTTT
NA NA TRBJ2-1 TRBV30 CAWSSPSEQFF TGTGCCTGGAGCTCCCCCAGTGAGCAGTTCTTC
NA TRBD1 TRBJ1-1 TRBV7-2 CASSLTGGGTEAFF TGTGCCAGCAGCTTAACAGGGGGTGGCACTGAAGCTTTCTTT
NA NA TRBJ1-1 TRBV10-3 CAIRGGGDTEAFF TGTGCCATCCGAGGTGGAGGAGACACTGAAGCTTTCTTT
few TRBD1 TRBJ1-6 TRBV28 CASSIQGENSPLHF TGTGCCAGCAGCATACAGGGGGAAAATTCACCCCTCCACTTT
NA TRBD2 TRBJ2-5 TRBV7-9 CASSRTSGGPQYF TGTGCCAGCAGCCGGACTAGCGGGGGCCCCCAGTACTTC
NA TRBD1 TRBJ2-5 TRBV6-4 CASRPGQGVETQYF TGTGCCAGCAGACCGGGACAGGGCGTAGAGACCCAGTACTTC
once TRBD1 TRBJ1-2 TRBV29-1 CSAPRRAGGDYGYTF TGCAGCGCCCCCCGCCGGGCAGGGGGCGACTATGGCTACACCTTC
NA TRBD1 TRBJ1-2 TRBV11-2 CASSLRPGTANYGYTF TGTGCCAGCAGCTTACGCCCGGGGACAGCTAACTATGGCTACACCTTC